This is a list of T cell receptor beta chains from one sample in a study of early stage breast cancer tumors. Produced via immunoSEQ multiplex PCR; TCRdb's table is partial and in-frame only. Of some 19,000 clones listed, about 76% are singletons. Material for sequencing was blood. Receptor source: a person aged 55 to 70 with breast cancer. Both conserved end residues are part of each CDR3. Fields, in order: clone size, V gene, CDR3 protein. Clone size is given for some rows only: seen once, a few or many times, or a class if the clone is expanded.

clone_size: -
v_call: TRBV5-1
cdr3_aa: CASSPRTGDGYTF

clone_size: -
v_call: TRBV15
cdr3_aa: CATSRGGLGNTIYF

clone_size: -
v_call: TRBV6-5
cdr3_aa: CASSPTGIQPQHF

clone_size: -
v_call: TRBV2
cdr3_aa: CAGGAQGGMNTGELFF

clone_size: once
v_call: TRBV6-1
cdr3_aa: CASELALGANVLTF

clone_size: -
v_call: TRBV11-1
cdr3_aa: CASSLFMRSGGYEQYF

clone_size: few
v_call: TRBV5-4
cdr3_aa: CASMPGQGMGEQYF

clone_size: -
v_call: TRBV10-3
cdr3_aa: CATSTDQETQYF

clone_size: -
v_call: TRBV27
cdr3_aa: CASSFTGGLGTQYF

clone_size: once
v_call: TRBV4-2
cdr3_aa: CASSQPPGTSGTLSGANVLTF

clone_size: -
v_call: TRBV2
cdr3_aa: CASSQDRGNYNEQFF

clone_size: -
v_call: TRBV25-1
cdr3_aa: CASSEFVGSGNTIYF

clone_size: -
v_call: TRBV27
cdr3_aa: CASSRYGREETQYF

clone_size: few
v_call: TRBV6-1
cdr3_aa: CASSQGQVITGELFF

clone_size: -
v_call: TRBV9
cdr3_aa: CASSAGGYQPQHF

clone_size: -
v_call: TRBV5-4
cdr3_aa: CASSSQNDRGPAFF

clone_size: few
v_call: TRBV19
cdr3_aa: CASTPQGQGWYGYTF

clone_size: -
v_call: TRBV19
cdr3_aa: CASSKRGNSPLHF

clone_size: -
v_call: TRBV7-8
cdr3_aa: CASSLATGGSLHF

clone_size: -
v_call: TRBV11-3
cdr3_aa: CASSLMGYDGYTF